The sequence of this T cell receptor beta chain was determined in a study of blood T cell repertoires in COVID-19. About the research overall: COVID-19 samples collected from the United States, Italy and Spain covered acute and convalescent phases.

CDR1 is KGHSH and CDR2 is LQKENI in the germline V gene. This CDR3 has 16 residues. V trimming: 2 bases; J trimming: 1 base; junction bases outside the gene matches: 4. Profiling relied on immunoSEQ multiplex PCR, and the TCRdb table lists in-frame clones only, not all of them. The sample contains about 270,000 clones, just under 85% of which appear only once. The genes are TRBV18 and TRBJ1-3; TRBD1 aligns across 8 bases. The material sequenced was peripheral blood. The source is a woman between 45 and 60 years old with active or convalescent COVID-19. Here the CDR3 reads CASSPGTGLSGNTIYF. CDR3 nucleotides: TGTGCCAGCTCACCAGGGACAGGACTTTCTGGAAACACCATATATTTT.